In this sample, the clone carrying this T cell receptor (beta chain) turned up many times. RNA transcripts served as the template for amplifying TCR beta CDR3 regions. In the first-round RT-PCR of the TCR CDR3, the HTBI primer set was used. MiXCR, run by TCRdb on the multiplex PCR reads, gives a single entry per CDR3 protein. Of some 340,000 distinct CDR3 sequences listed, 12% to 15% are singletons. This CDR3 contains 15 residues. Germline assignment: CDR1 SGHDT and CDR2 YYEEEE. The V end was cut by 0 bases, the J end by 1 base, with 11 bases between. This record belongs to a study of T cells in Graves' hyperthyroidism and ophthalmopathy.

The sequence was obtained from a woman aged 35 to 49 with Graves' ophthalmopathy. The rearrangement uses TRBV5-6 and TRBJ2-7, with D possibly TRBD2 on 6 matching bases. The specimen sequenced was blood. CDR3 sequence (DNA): TGTGCCAGCAGCTTGGTACATCGGGGGTCCTACGAGCAGTACTTC. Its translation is CASSLVHRGSYEQYF.